These 22 T cell receptor beta chains were sequenced from one sample in a study of post-analysis software for immune sequencing data. Regarding the study as a whole: Roughly 5 TRBV segments occurring more often in patients than controls included TRBV5-6, TRBV5-1 and TRBV20-1.

These TCRs' antigens remain unknown. TCR beta libraries were prepared from cDNA with unique molecular identifiers. TCRdb called the PCR reads again in MiXCR, with one record for every CDR3 protein. The table lists fewer than 550,000 distinct CDR3 sequences, 34% of them singletons. Material for sequencing was blood. Receptor source: a girl aged 2-17 years with multiple sclerosis.

This clonotype was picked up a small number of times. The V gene is TRBV10-3, the J gene TRBJ2-3; weak D call: TRBD2 (5 bases). CDR1 is ENHRY and CDR2 is SYGVKD in the germline V gene. CDR3 length equals 15 residues. V lost 4 bases to trimming and J lost 1 base, with 12 bases between them. The CDR3 is CAISAQARGTDTQYF. In DNA form, the CDR3 reads TGTGCCATCAGTGCACAAGCGCGGGGCACAGATACGCAGTATTTT.

The chain is built from TRBV7-3 and TRBJ2-7; maybe TRBD2 (6 bases). The J call could be wrong; TRBJ2-5 is a better fit for the DNA end. CDR1 and CDR2 (germline): SGHTA, FQGTGA. The CDR3 is made up of 14 amino acids. The CDR3 bases are TGTGCCAGCAGCCCCACGGGACTGGAAGAGACCCAGTACTTC. Encoded protein: CASSPTGLEETQYF.

The V call is TRBV12-3 or TRBV12-4, the J call TRBJ1-6, with 8 positions matching TRBD1. The CDR3 consists of 14 residues. Losses at the gene ends were 3 bases for V and 7 bases for J; bases not matched to a gene: 2. The CDR3 reads CASSLTGENSPLHF. The DNA of the CDR3 is TGTGCCAGCAGTTTGACAGGGGAAAATTCACCCCTCCACTTT.

Comment on this clonotype: A read error is possible here, since a much larger clone lies one base away. This chain joins TRBV6-1 and TRBJ2-1; 15 bases map to TRBD2. Trimming took 4 bases from V and 9 from J; bases not matched to a gene: 4. The CDR3 contains 15 residues. In germline, CDR1 is MNHNS, CDR2 SASEGT. CDR3 DNA: TGTGCCAGCAGTGGGACTAGCGGGGGGGCCATTGAGCAGTTCTTC. This codes for CASSGTSGGAIEQFF.

V usage is TRBV20-1 and J usage is TRBJ2-7; D remains ambiguous. Germline CDR1 and CDR2: DFQATT and SNEGSKA (reference sequence). V was trimmed by 3 bases and J by 6 bases, leaving 18 bases between them. CDR3 size: 14 residues. CDR3 amino acids: CSASGPPPFGEQYF. The CDR3 DNA is TGCAGTGCTAGTGGGCCTCCCCCCTTCGGCGAGCAGTACTTC.

This clonotype turned up a few times. This chain connects TRBV6-5 to TRBJ2-1, with 10 bases identical to TRBD2. The CDR3 loop spans 18 amino acids. J lost 7 bases, V lost 4 bases, and 16 bases had no gene match. Germline V gene data show CDR1 as MNHEY and CDR2 as SVGAGI. As DNA, the CDR3 is TGTGCCAGCAGTTCCCCGGGTAGCGGGGGGCCTCCTGGGAATGAGCAGTTCTTC. It translates to CASSSPGSGGPPGNEQFF.

In this sample, this clonotype turned up a few times. The V call is TRBV27, the J call TRBJ2-3; D is ambiguous. Trimming removed 6 bases from V and 5 bases from J, with 18 bases in between. This CDR3 comprises 15 residues. From germline, CDR1 is MNHEY and CDR2 SMNVEV (reference sequence). The CDR3 spells CASSPKDVGKDTQYF. CDR3 nucleotides: TGTGCCAGCAGCCCGAAAGATGTAGGGAAAGATACGCAGTATTTT.

V and J are TRBV4-2 and TRBJ1-2; 12 bases are a match to TRBD1. Unmatched junction bases numbered 8, after V lost 0 bases and J lost 3 bases. CDR3 length: 18 amino acids. CDR1 is LGHNA, CDR2 YNFKEQ, per germline. CDR3 sequence: CASSQEGQGALWDYGYTF. Written as DNA, the CDR3 is TGTGCCAGCAGCCAAGAGGGACAGGGGGCACTTTGGGACTATGGCTACACCTTC.

This clonotype showed up just a few times. The V call is TRBV12-3 or TRBV12-4, the J call TRBJ1-2, with D perhaps TRBD1 (6 bases). This CDR3 spans 15 amino acids. Trimming stripped 6 bases from V and 2 bases from J, with 16 bases between. The CDR3: CASRAGRGYNYGYTF. CDR3 nucleotide sequence: TGTGCCAGCAGAGCCGGAAGGGGGTACAACTATGGCTACACCTTC.

This clonotype was counted a single time. A single base separates this from a much larger clone, so it may be a read error. This chain joins TRBV12-3 or TRBV12-4 and TRBJ1-6, with 9 bases identical to TRBD1. CDR3 length equals 14 residues. V trimming: 10 bases; J trimming: 7 bases; junction bases outside the gene matches: 8. The CDR3 spells CANSLTGGNSPLHF. DNA of the CDR3: TGTGCCAACAGCCTAACAGGGGGCAATTCACCCCTCCACTTT.

CDR3 sequence (DNA): TGTGCCAGCAGCCAAGATCGATCTCAGCCCCAGCATTTT. The encoded protein is CASSQDRSQPQHF. This rearrangement joins TRBV3-1 to TRBJ1-5; D remains ambiguous. Germline CDR1 and CDR2: LGHDT and YNNKEL (reference sequence). The CDR3 is 13 amino acids. The V and J ends lost 0 bases and 6 bases respectively, with 6 bases between them.

The chain links TRBV9 to TRBJ2-7; D not resolved. This CDR3 contains 13 residues. In germline, CDR1 is SGDLS, CDR2 YYNGEE. The germline V and J ends were trimmed by 0 bases and 7 bases, with 11 bases remaining between them. This CDR3 reads CASSVGSKDEQYF. The CDR3 DNA follows: TGTGCCAGCAGCGTAGGCTCGAAAGATGAGCAGTACTTC.

This chain links TRBV10-1 with TRBJ2-5; the D is unclear. V dropped 0 bases and J dropped 0 bases, with 11 bases sitting between them. Per germline, CDR1 WNHNN and CDR2 SYGVQD (reference sequence). The CDR3 is 16 amino acids. CDR3 DNA sequence: TGCGCCAGCAGTGAGTCGGCACTGCCGTACCAAGAGACCCAGTACTTC. This codes for CASSESALPYQETQYF.

J is TRBJ2-1 and V is TRBV10-3; 11 bases are a match to TRBD2. V dropped 3 bases and J dropped 9; count of bases not matched to a gene: 7. This CDR3 spans 15 amino acids. Germline values: CDR1 ENHRY, CDR2 SYGVKD. As DNA, the CDR3 is TGTGCCATCAGTGATACTAGCGGGGGCAAAGGTGAGCAGTTCTTC. Residues: CAISDTSGGKGEQFF.

This clonotype has just a few counts. The chain couples TRBV20-1 to TRBJ2-1; 11 bases line up with TRBD2. This CDR3 spans 16 amino acids. Germline CDR1 reads DFQATT; CDR2 reads SNEGSKA (reference sequence). With 5 bases clipped from V and 0 bases from J, the junction kept 6 bases outside the gene matches. DNA of the CDR3: TGCAGTGCTGAGACTAGCGGGACATTCTCCTACAATGAGCAGTTCTTC. It translates to CSAETSGTFSYNEQFF.

The table lists this clonotype with many counts. This chain links TRBV4-1 with TRBJ1-2; D is uncertain. The CDR3 sequence is 16 residues long. The V end lost 0 bases, the J end lost 0 bases, and 11 bases lay between the germline ends. Germline V CDR1 and CDR2: MGHRA, YSYEKL. In nucleotides, the CDR3 is TGCGCCAGCAGCCAAGATCATGGCAGAGCTAACTATGGCTACACCTTC. Encoded protein: CASSQDHGRANYGYTF.

This chain links TRBV6-5 with TRBJ1-6; the D is unclear. Trimming pared 0 bases from V and 8 bases from J, leaving 5 bases between. CDR1 MNHEY and CDR2 SVGAGI come from the germline V gene. The CDR3 loop spans 13 amino acids. The CDR3 nucleotides are TGTGCCAGCAGTTACTCGGCGGATTCACCCCTCCACTTT. This translates into CASSYSADSPLHF.

This clonotype showed up just a few times. The genes are TRBV7-9 and TRBJ2-5; 11 bases agree with TRBD2. With V trimmed by 5 bases and J by 5 bases, 7 bases remained unmatched. Germline V gene lookup returns CDR1 SEHNR and CDR2 FQNEAQ (reference sequence). CDR3 length: 15 residues. Written as DNA, the CDR3 is TGTGCCAGCAGCGGATCCGGGACTAGCGGCGAGACCCAGTACTTC. Its protein product is CASSGSGTSGETQYF.

Worth noting for this clonotype: Sequence at one end of the junction differs from germline and may be a read error. The chain joins TRBV5-1 to TRBJ2-3; possibly TRBD1 for D (5 bases). The germline V gene has CDR1 SGHRS and CDR2 YFSETQ. This CDR3 has 14 residues. CDR3 sequence reads: CASSSLQAPDAQYF. In DNA form, the CDR3 reads TGCGCCAGCAGCTCCCTACAGGCCCCAGATGCGCAGTATTTT. Looking up the rest from reference TRBV5-1 and TRBJ2-3 gives the full variable domain: KAGVTQTPRYLIKTRGQQVTLSCSPISGHRSVSWYQQTPGQGLQFLFEYFSETQRNKGNFPGRFSGRQFSNSRSEMNVSTLELGDSALYLCASSSLQAPDAQYFGPGTRLTVL.

This rearrangement joins TRBV20-1 to TRBJ2-4; perhaps TRBD2 as D (6 bases). The J call may not be correct, given that the DNA end is closer to TRBJ2-7. Per germline, CDR1 DFQATT and CDR2 SNEGSKA (reference sequence). CDR3 length equals 11 residues. CDR3 amino acids: CSASGTHEQYF. The CDR3 nucleotides read TGCAGTGCTAGTGGGACTCACGAGCAGTACTTC.

This rearrangement joins TRBV20-1 to TRBJ2-5; weak D call: TRBD2 (6 bases). V lost 3 bases and J lost 4, with 9 bases in between. The CDR3 loop spans 12 amino acids. CDR1 and CDR2 (germline): DFQATT, SNEGSKA (reference sequence). The CDR3 sequence: CSASAGPETQYF. The CDR3 bases are TGCAGTGCTAGTGCGGGGCCAGAGACCCAGTACTTC.

The rearrangement links TRBV18 to TRBJ1-6; no reliable D call. This CDR3 is 15 amino acids long. The germline gives CDR1 KGHSH, CDR2 LQKENI. Trimming removed 4 bases from V and 8 bases from J, with 15 bases in between. The CDR3 nucleotides read TGTGCCAGCTCACGATCGGCGGGGTCGGATTCACCCCTCCACTTT. It translates to CASSRSAGSDSPLHF.